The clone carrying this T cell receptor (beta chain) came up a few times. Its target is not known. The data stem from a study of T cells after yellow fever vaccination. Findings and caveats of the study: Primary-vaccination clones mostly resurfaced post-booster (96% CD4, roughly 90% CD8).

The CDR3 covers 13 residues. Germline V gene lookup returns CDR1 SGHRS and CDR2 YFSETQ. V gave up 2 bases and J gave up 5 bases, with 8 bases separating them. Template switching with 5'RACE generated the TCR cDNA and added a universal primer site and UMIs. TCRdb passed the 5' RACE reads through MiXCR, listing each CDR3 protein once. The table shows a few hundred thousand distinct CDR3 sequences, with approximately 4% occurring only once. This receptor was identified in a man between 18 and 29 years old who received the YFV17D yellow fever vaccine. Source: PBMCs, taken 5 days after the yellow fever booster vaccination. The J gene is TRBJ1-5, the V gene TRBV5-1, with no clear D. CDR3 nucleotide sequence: TGCGCCAGCAGCTTTTCCCCTGATCAGCCCCAGCATTTT. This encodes CASSFSPDQPQHF.